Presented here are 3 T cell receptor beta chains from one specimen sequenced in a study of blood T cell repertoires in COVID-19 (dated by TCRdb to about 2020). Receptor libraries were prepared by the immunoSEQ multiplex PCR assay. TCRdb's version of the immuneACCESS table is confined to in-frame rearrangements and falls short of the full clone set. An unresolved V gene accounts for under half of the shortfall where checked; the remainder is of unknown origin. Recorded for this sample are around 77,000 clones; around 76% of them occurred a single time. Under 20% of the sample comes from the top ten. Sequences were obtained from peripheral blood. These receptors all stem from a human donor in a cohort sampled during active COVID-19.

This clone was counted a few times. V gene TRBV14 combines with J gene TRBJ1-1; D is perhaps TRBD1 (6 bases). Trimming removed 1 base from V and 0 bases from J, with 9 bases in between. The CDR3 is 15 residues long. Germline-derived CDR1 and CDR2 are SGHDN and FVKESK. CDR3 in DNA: TGTGCCAGCAGCCAAGCAGGGGCTTTGAACACTGAAGCTTTCTTT. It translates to CASSQAGALNTEAFF.

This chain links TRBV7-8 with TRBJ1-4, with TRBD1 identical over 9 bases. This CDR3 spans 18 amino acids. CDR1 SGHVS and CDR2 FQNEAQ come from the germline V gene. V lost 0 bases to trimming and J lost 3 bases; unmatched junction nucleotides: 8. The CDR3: CASSLAGQGSRSNEKLFF. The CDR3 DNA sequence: TGTGCCAGCAGCTTAGCAGGACAGGGGTCGAGGTCTAATGAAAAACTGTTTTTT.

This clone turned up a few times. Written as DNA, the CDR3 is TGTGCCATCAGTGAGTCGAGTAGGACAGCCTACGAGCAGTACTTC. Its protein product is CAISESSRTAYEQYF. V and J are TRBV10-3 and TRBJ2-7; a possible D gene is TRBD1 (6 bases). Germline CDR1 is ENHRY and CDR2 is SYGVKD. The CDR3 is 15 amino acids. Trimming shortened V by 0 bases and J by 2 bases, and 11 bases separated the two germline ends.